This T cell receptor beta chain is from a study of control samples from healthy donors and cancer patients. This table comes from immunoSEQ multiplex PCR, and its TCRdb copy is limited to in-frame clones, with some not included. The sample includes roughly 450,000 clones, roughly 90% of them seen just once. The CDR3 has 14 amino acids. V dropped 4 bases and J dropped 4 bases, with 13 bases sitting between them. Germline CDR1 reads SGHVS; CDR2 reads FNYEAQ. This receptor was taken from a man aged 35-49 years with head and neck cancer. J is TRBJ2-5 and V is TRBV7-6, with a possible D match to TRBD1 (7 bases). The sample consisted of PBMCs. The CDR3 here is CASSSGGGAETQYF. In DNA, the CDR3 is TGTGCCAGCAGCTCAGGAGGGGGCGCAGAGACCCAGTACTTC. Looking up the rest from reference TRBV7-6 and TRBJ2-5 gives the full variable domain: GAGVSQSPRYKVTKRGQDVALRCDPISGHVSLYWYRQALGQGPEFLTYFNYEAQQDKSGLPNDRFSAERPEGSISTLTIQRTEQRDSAMYRCASSSGGGAETQYFGPGTRLLVL.